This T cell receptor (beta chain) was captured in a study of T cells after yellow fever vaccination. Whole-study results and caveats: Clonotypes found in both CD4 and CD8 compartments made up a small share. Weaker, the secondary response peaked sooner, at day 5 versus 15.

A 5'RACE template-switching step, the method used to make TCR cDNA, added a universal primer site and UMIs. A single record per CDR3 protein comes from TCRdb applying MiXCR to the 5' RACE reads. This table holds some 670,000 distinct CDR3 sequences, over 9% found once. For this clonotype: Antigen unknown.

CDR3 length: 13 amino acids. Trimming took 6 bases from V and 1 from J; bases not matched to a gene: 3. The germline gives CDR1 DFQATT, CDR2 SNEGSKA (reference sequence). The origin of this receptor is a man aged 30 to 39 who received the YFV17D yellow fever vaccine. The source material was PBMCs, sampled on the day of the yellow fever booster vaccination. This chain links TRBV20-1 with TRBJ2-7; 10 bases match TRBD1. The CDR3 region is CSAEDRGSYEQYF. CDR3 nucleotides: TGCAGTGCGGAGGACAGGGGGTCCTACGAGCAGTACTTC.